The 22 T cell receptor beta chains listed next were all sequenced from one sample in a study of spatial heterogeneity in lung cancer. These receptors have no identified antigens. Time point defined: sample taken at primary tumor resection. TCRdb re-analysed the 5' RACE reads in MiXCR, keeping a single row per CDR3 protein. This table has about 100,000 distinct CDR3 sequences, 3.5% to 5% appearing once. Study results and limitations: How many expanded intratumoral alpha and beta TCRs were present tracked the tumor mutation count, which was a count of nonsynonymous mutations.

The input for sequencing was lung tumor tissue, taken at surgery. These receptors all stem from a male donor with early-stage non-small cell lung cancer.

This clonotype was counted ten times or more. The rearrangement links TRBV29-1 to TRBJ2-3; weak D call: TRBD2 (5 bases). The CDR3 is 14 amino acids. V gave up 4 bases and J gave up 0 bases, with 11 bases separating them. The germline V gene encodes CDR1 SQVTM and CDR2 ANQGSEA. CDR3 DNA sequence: TGCAGCGTTGCCGTCCGCGGGAGCACAGATACGCAGTATTTT. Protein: CSVAVRGSTDTQYF.

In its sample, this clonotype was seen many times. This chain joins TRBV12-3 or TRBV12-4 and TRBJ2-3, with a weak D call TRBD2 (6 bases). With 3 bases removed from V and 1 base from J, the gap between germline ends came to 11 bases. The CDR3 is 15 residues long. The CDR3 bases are TGTGCCAGCAGTTTTGCCGGGAGTGGCACAGATACGCAGTATTTT. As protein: CASSFAGSGTDTQYF.

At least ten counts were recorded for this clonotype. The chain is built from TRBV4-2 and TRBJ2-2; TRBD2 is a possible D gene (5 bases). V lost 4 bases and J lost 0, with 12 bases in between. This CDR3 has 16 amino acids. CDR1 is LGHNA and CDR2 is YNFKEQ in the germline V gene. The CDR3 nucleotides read TGTGCCAGCAGCCTTCTGTGGGAGCCGAACACCGGGGAGCTGTTTTTT. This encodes CASSLLWEPNTGELFF.

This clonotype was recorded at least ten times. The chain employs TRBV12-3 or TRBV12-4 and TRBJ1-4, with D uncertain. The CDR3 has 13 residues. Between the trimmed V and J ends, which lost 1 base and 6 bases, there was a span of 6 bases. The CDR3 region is CASSLVQHEKLFF. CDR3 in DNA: TGTGCCAGCAGTTTAGTTCAGCATGAAAAACTGTTTTTT.

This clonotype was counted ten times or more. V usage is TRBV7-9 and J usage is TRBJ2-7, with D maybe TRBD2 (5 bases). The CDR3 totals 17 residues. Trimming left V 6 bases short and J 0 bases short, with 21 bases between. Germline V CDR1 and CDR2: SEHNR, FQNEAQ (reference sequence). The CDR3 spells CASSPYRTRAGSYEQYF. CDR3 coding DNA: TGTGCCAGCAGTCCTTATCGGACCCGGGCGGGCTCCTACGAGCAGTACTTC.

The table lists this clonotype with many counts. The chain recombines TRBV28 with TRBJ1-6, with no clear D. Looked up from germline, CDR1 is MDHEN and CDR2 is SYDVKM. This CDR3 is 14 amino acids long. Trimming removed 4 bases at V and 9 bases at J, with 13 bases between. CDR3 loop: CASSSGRASSPLHF. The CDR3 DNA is TGTGCCAGCAGTTCCGGGAGGGCGAGTTCACCCCTCCACTTT.

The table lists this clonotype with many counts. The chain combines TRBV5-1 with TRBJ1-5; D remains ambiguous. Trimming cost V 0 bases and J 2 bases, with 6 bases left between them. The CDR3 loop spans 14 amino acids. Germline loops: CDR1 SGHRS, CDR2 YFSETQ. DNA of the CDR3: TGCGCCAGCAGCTTGGACGGGGGCAATCAGCCCCAGCATTTT. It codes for CASSLDGGNQPQHF. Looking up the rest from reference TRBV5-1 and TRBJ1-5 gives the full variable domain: KAGVTQTPRYLIKTRGQQVTLSCSPISGHRSVSWYQQTPGQGLQFLFEYFSETQRNKGNFPGRFSGRQFSNSRSEMNVSTLELGDSALYLCASSLDGGNQPQHFGDGTRLSIL.

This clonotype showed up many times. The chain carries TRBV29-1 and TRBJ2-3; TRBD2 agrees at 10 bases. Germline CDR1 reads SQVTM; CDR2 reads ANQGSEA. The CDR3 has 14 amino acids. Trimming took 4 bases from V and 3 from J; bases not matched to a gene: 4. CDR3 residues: CSVGASGSTDTQYF. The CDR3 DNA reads TGCAGCGTTGGGGCTAGCGGGAGTACAGATACGCAGTATTTT.

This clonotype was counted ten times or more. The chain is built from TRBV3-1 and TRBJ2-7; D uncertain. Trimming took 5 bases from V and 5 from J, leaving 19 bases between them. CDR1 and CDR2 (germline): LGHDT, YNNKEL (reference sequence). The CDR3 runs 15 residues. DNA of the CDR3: TGTGCCAGCAGCAAGTTGATGACCCTCTGGCACGAGCAGTACTTC. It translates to CASSKLMTLWHEQYF.

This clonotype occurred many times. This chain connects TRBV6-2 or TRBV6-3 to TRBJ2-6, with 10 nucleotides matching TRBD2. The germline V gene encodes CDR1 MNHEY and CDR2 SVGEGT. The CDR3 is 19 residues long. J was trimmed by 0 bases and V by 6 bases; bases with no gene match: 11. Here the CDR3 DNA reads TGTGCCAGCAGCTCACGCGGACTAGCGGCTAGCTCTGGGGCCAACGTCCTGACTTTC. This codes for CASSSRGLAASSGANVLTF.

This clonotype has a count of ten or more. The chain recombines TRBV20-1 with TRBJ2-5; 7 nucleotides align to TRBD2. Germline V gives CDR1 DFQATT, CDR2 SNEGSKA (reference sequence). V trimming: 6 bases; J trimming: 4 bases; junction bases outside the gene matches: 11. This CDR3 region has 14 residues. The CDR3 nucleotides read TGCAGTGCCGCCCTTGCTAGCGGATTAGAGACCCAGTACTTC. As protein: CSAALASGLETQYF.

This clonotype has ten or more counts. CDR3 region: CASSLGDGPFNEQFF. The CDR3, as DNA: TGCGCCAGCAGCTTGGGGGACGGACCCTTCAATGAGCAGTTCTTC. The chain combines TRBV5-1 with TRBJ2-1; D is perhaps TRBD1 or TRBD2 (5 bases each). The CDR3 is 15 residues long. V was pared by 0 bases and J by 6 bases, with 13 bases between. CDR1 is SGHRS and CDR2 is YFSETQ in the germline V gene.

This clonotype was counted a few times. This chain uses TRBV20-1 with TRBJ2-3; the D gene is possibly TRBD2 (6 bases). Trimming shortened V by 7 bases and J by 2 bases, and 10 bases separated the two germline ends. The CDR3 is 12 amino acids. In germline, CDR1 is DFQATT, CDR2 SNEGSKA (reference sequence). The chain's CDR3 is CSVASDTDTQYF. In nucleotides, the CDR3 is TGCAGTGTCGCTAGCGACACAGATACGCAGTATTTT.

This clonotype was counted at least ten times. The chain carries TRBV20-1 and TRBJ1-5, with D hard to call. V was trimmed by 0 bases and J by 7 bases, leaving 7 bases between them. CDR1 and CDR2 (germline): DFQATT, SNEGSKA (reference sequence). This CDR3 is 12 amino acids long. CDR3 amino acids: CSAREGQQPQHF. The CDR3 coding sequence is TGCAGTGCTAGAGAAGGGCAGCAGCCCCAGCATTTT.

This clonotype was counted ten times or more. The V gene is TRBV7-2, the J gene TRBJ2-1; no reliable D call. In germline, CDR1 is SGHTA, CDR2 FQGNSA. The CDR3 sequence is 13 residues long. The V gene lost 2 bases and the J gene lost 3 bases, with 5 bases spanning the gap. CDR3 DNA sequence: TGTGCCAGCAGCTTAACAGTCTACAATGAGCAGTTCTTC. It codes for CASSLTVYNEQFF.

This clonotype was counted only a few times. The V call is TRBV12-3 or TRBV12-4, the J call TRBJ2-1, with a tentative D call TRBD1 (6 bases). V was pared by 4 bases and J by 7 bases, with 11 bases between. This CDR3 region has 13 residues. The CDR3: CASSSRGLNEQFF. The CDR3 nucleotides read TGTGCCAGCAGTTCCAGGGGCCTTAATGAGCAGTTCTTC.

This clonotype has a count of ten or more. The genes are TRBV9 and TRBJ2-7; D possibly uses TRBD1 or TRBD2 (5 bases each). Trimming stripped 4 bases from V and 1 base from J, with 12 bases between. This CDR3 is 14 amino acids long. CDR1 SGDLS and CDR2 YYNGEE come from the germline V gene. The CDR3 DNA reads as TGTGCCAGCAGCCCCGGGACCGCTTCCTACGAGCAGTACTTC. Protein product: CASSPGTASYEQYF.

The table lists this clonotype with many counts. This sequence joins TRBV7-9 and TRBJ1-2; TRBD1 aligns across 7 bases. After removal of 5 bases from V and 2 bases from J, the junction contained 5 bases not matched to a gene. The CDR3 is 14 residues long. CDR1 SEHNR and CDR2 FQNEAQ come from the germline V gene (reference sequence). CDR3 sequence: CASSPQTGNYGYTF. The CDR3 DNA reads TGTGCCAGCAGCCCCCAGACAGGGAACTATGGCTACACCTTC.

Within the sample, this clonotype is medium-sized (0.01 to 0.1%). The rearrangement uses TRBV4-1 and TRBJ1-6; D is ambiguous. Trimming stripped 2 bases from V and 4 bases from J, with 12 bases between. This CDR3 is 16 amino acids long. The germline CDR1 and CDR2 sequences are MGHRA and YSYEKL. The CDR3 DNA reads TGCGCCAGCAGCCAAAGCGTCCCCGAGTATAATTCACCCCTCCACTTT. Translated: CASSQSVPEYNSPLHF.

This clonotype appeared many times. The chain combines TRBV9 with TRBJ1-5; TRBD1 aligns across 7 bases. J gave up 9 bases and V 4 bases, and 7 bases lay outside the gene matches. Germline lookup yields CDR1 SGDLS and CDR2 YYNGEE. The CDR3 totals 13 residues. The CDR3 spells CASSPQSGGPQHF. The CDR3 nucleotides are TGTGCCAGCAGCCCCCAGTCAGGGGGGCCCCAGCATTTT.

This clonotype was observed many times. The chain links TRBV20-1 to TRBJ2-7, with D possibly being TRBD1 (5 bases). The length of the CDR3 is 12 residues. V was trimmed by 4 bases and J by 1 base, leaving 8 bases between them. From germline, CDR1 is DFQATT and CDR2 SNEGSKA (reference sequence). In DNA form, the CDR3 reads TGCAGTGCTACCCGACAGTCCTACGAGCAGTACTTC. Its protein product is CSATRQSYEQYF.

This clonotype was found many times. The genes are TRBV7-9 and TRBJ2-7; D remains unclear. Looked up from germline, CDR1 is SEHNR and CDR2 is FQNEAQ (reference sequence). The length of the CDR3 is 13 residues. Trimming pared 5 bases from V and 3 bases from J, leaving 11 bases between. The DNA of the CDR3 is TGTGCCAGCAGCGTCTCCGAACGCTACGAGCAGTACTTC. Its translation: CASSVSERYEQYF.